The clone carrying this TCR beta chain was seen many times. Healthy Caucasians from Russia aged roughly 6 to 90 served as donors. This specimen comes from a study of blood T cells in healthy people across ages. Germline V gene lookup returns CDR1 SGDLS and CDR2 YYNGEE. V shed 3 bases and J 5 bases; nucleotides not matched to a gene: 10. The CDR3 loop spans 15 amino acids. Using a J-beta primer mix together with a sample-barcoded 5' primer, a second PCR was run for roughly 6 to 11 cycles. From the 5' RACE reads, TCRdb called clonotypes with MiXCR, one entry per CDR3 protein. The sample lists 800,000 to 950,000 distinct CDR3 sequences, almost 30% occurring once. These data also featured in a second study, about T cells of mothers and their children. This second report adds: RNA extracted was entirely used for cDNA synthesis, 1.5 ug per 15 ul. Researchers report slightly higher, though non-significant, overlap in related mother-child pairs than in unrelated pairs.

The sample was blood. The genes are TRBV9 and TRBJ2-5; 7 nucleotides align to TRBD2. This TCR was sampled from a middle-aged woman in good health. DNA of the CDR3: TGTGCCAGCAGCGAGATCGGGACTACTCTCGAGACCCAGTACTTC. This codes for CASSEIGTTLETQYF.